The rows below give T cell receptor beta chains drawn from one sample of a study of tumor and adjacent non-tumor tissue in lung cancer. TCRdb called the multiplex PCR reads again in MiXCR, with one record for every CDR3 protein. The sample has tens of thousands of distinct CDR3 sequences, roughly 62% seen once; the top ten hold around 19%. Sequencing was performed on distant non-tumor lung tissue. The source of these receptors is a middle-aged woman with non-small cell lung cancer. The CDR3 runs from the conserved cysteine through the conserved F or W. A D gene is named only where the DNA matches it firmly. Not every row has a clone size; where given, it reads once, few, many or a size class.

V	J	size	D	CDR3	DNA
TRBV29-1	TRBJ2-7	.	.	CSVAAGRIYNEQYF	TGCAGTGTTGCCGCGGGACGGATCTACAATGAGCAGTACTTC
TRBV5-1	TRBJ2-2	.	TRBD2	CTSSPLASGSRPGELFF	TGCACCAGCAGCCCACTTGCTAGCGGGAGTCGACCCGGGGAGCTGTTTTTT
TRBV24-1	TRBJ2-1	.	.	CATGGEQGMGYNEQFF	TGTGCCACCGGGGGGGAACAGGGGATGGGCTACAATGAGCAGTTCTTC
TRBV15	TRBJ2-7	.	.	CATSRSGGSINSYEQYF	TGTGCCACCAGCAGAAGTGGGGGATCCATCAATTCCTACGAGCAGTACTTC
TRBV20-1	TRBJ2-7	many	.	CSASMWGGGYEQYF	TGCAGTGCTAGTATGTGGGGTGGGGGATACGAGCAGTACTTC
TRBV4-1	TRBJ2-2	many	.	CASSHLGMANTGELFF	TGCGCCAGCAGCCATCTAGGGATGGCGAACACCGGGGAGCTGTTTTTT
TRBV14	TRBJ2-5	many	.	CASSQDGSRAQYF	TGTGCCAGCAGCCAAGACGGCAGCCGGGCCCAGTACTTC
TRBV11-1	TRBJ2-1	.	.	CASSLHSGWDQFF	TGTGCCAGCAGTTTACACAGTGGGTGGGATCAGTTCTTC
TRBV6-2/TRBV6-3	TRBJ2-2	few	TRBD2	CASFQAGGPKTGELFF	TGTGCCAGCTTCCAGGCGGGAGGTCCGAAGACTGGGGAGCTGTTTTTT
TRBV19	TRBJ2-1	.	TRBD1	CASSIWDRTYNEQFF	TGTGCCAGTAGTATTTGGGACAGAACTTACAATGAGCAGTTCTTC
TRBV7-9	TRBJ1-5	few	.	CASSLGQHSNQPQHF	TGTGCCAGCAGTTTAGGACAACATAGCAATCAGCCCCAGCATTTT
TRBV7-8	TRBJ1-2	many	.	CASSMDLNYGYTF	TGTGCCAGCAGCATGGACCTTAACTATGGCTACACCTTC
TRBV11-2	TRBJ2-6	.	.	CASSWSDFSGADILTF	TGTGCCAGCAGCTGGTCAGACTTCTCTGGGGCCGACATCCTGACTTTC
TRBV13	TRBJ2-5	.	.	CASSLSETQYF	TGTGCCAGCAGCTTATCAGAGACCCAGTACTTC
TRBV11-1	TRBJ2-1	.	.	CVSSLGVPQTGDNEQFF	TGTGTCAGCAGCTTAGGAGTCCCGCAGACAGGAGACAATGAGCAGTTCTTC
TRBV7-3	TRBJ2-7	.	.	CVSSPAARWGSSYEQYF	TGTGTCAGCAGCCCTGCGGCACGGTGGGGGAGCTCCTACGAGCAGTACTTC
TRBV11-2	TRBJ1-5	.	.	CASSFSGRHPQHF	TGTGCCAGCAGCTTCTCAGGGCGGCACCCCCAGCATTTT
TRBV2	TRBJ2-1	few	.	CASSEAKRGSYNEQFF	TGTGCCAGCAGTGAAGCGAAGAGGGGCTCCTACAATGAGCAGTTCTTC
TRBV6-2/TRBV6-3	TRBJ2-1	.	.	CTTTGGGNSYNEQFF	TGTACCACCACCGGCGGTGGGAACTCCTACAATGAACAGTTCTTC
TRBV6-6	TRBJ1-4	.	.	CASSDGQGFYEKLFF	TGTGCCAGCAGTGATGGACAAGGGTTTTATGAAAAACTGTTTTTT
TRBV7-3	TRBJ2-7	.	.	CASSLGAAPYEQYF	TGTGCCAGCAGCCTTGGGGCGGCCCCCTACGAGCAGTACTTC
TRBV29-1	TRBJ2-2	.	TRBD1	CSVGGRTGSTGELFF	TGCAGCGTTGGGGGGCGGACAGGGTCCACCGGGGAGTTGTTTTTT
TRBV6-1	TRBJ2-7	.	.	CTSSEQGGYIYGQYF	TGTACCAGCAGTGAGCAGGGTGGATACATCTACGGGCAGTACTTC
TRBV11-2	TRBJ1-1	.	.	CPSSFLFGGRGSEAFF	TGTCCCAGCAGCTTTTTATTCGGGGGGCGGGGCTCTGAAGCTTTCTTT
TRBV11-2	TRBJ2-7	.	.	CAGSLDGVRQYF	TGTGCTGGCAGCTTAGATGGGGTCAGGCAGTACTTC
TRBV10-3	TRBJ1-2	few	TRBD1	CAISGKGADYGCTF	TGTGCCATCAGTGGAAAGGGGGCGGATTATGGCTGCACCTTC
TRBV7-9	TRBJ2-1	.	.	CASSLRGSSYNEQFF	TGTGCCAGCAGCTTACGGGGCAGCTCCTACAATGAGCAGTTCTTC
TRBV4-1	TRBJ2-1	.	.	CASNQAFRLNEQFF	TGCGCCAGCAACCAAGCTTTTCGACTCAATGAGCAGTTCTTC
TRBV11-2	TRBJ2-1	.	.	CASSPYLASVHEQFF	TGTGCCAGCAGCCCATATTTGGCTAGTGTCCATGAGCAGTTCTTC
TRBV4-1	TRBJ2-1	.	TRBD2	CASSKKPGLAGGNVYNEQFF	TGCGCCAGCAGCAAGAAGCCGGGACTAGCGGGAGGGAACGTCTACAATGAGCAGTTCTTC
TRBV11-3	TRBJ2-2	.	.	CASSFENIGGLFF	TGTGCCAGCAGCTTCGAGAACATCGGGGGGCTGTTTTTT
TRBV28	TRBJ1-2	.	.	CASSFSAGSNYDYAF	TGTGCCAGCAGTTTCTCGGCAGGGTCCAACTATGACTACGCCTTC
TRBV6-1	TRBJ1-6	.	.	CACSDSLKTNSPLHF	TGTGCCTGCAGTGATTCCCTAAAGACCAATTCACCCCTCCACTTT
TRBV5-5	TRBJ1-6	many	.	CASSLGPQAWGLHF	TGTGCCAGCAGCTTGGGGCCACAGGCCTGGGGCCTCCACTTT
TRBV5-1	TRBJ1-1	.	TRBD1	CASSPRTGEDTEAFF	TGCGCCAGCAGCCCGCGGACAGGGGAGGACACTGAAGCTTTCTTC
TRBV6-5	TRBJ1-5	.	.	CASTYSTWSDQPQHF	TGTGCCAGCACTTACTCGACATGGTCGGATCAGCCCCAGCATTTT
TRBV12-3/TRBV12-4	TRBJ2-5	.	.	CASRTRLRQETQYF	TGTGCCAGCAGGACGAGACTGCGTCAAGAGACCCAGTACTTC
TRBV11-3	TRBJ2-7	.	TRBD1	CTSSLDREKVSYEQYF	TGTACCAGCAGCTTAGACAGGGAAAAAGTCTCCTACGAGCAGTACTTC
TRBV5-4	TRBJ2-7	few	.	CASSSQDQCKVEQYF	TGTGCCAGCAGCTCACAGGACCAGTGCAAGGTCGAGCAGTACTTC
TRBV12-3/TRBV12-4	TRBJ2-4	.	.	CASSPDGNMQYF	TGTGCCAGCAGCCCGGATGGAAACATGCAGTACTTC
TRBV2	TRBJ2-1	.	.	CASSVGEEFF	TGTGCCAGCAGTGTAGGTGAGGAGTTCTTC
TRBV5-6	TRBJ2-7	.	.	CASSYEGLDYGQYF	TGTGCCAGCAGCTACGAGGGACTGGACTACGGGCAATACTTC
TRBV6-5	TRBJ2-3	.	.	CARTLRGSTDTKYF	TGTGCCAGGACCCTACGGGGGAGCACAGATACGAAGTATTTT
TRBV11-2	TRBJ2-1	.	.	CASSLFRTVRNEQFF	TGTGCCAGCAGCTTATTCAGGACCGTCCGGAATGAGCAATTCTTC
TRBV6-6	TRBJ1-6	many	.	CASSQGGSPLHF	TGTGCCAGCAGTCAGGGAGGTTCACCCCTCCACTTT
TRBV11-2	TRBJ2-1	.	.	CASSWASENNEQFF	TGTGCCAGCAGCTGGGCTAGCGAAAACAATGAACAGTTCTTC
TRBV7-9	TRBJ2-7	few	.	CASSLGESWYAGEQYF	TGTGCCAGCAGCTTAGGGGAGTCTTGGTATGCCGGGGAGCAGTACTTC
TRBV20-1	TRBJ2-5	.	TRBD2	CSANTHNLAGGVRETRYF	TGCAGTGCTAACACCCACAATCTAGCGGGAGGGGTAAGAGAGACCCGGTACTTC
TRBV10-2	TRBJ2-2	.	TRBD2	CASSPAGVANTGELFF	TGCGCCAGCAGCCCCGCGGGGGTGGCCAACACCGGGGAGCTGTTTTTT
TRBV5-6	TRBJ2-3	.	TRBD1	CASGLVQGVGTDTQYF	TGTGCCAGCGGCTTGGTACAGGGGGTGGGCACAGATACGCAGTATTTT
TRBV11-3	TRBJ2-1	.	TRBD2	CASRRGLAGDEHFF	TGTGCCAGCCGCCGAGGGCTAGCGGGGGATGAGCATTTCTTC
TRBV11-2	TRBJ2-7	.	.	CASSLDPRRSYEHYF	TGTGCCAGCAGCTTAGACCCCCGGAGGTCCTACGAGCACTACTTC
TRBV6-5	TRBJ1-2	many	TRBD1	CASRGTGPLGGYTF	TGTGCCAGCAGGGGGACAGGTCCCCTAGGTGGCTACACCTTC
TRBV28	TRBJ2-4	.	.	CASSSERQTIAKNNQYF	TGTGCCAGCAGTTCAGAAAGACAGACTATAGCCAAAAACAATCAGTACTTC